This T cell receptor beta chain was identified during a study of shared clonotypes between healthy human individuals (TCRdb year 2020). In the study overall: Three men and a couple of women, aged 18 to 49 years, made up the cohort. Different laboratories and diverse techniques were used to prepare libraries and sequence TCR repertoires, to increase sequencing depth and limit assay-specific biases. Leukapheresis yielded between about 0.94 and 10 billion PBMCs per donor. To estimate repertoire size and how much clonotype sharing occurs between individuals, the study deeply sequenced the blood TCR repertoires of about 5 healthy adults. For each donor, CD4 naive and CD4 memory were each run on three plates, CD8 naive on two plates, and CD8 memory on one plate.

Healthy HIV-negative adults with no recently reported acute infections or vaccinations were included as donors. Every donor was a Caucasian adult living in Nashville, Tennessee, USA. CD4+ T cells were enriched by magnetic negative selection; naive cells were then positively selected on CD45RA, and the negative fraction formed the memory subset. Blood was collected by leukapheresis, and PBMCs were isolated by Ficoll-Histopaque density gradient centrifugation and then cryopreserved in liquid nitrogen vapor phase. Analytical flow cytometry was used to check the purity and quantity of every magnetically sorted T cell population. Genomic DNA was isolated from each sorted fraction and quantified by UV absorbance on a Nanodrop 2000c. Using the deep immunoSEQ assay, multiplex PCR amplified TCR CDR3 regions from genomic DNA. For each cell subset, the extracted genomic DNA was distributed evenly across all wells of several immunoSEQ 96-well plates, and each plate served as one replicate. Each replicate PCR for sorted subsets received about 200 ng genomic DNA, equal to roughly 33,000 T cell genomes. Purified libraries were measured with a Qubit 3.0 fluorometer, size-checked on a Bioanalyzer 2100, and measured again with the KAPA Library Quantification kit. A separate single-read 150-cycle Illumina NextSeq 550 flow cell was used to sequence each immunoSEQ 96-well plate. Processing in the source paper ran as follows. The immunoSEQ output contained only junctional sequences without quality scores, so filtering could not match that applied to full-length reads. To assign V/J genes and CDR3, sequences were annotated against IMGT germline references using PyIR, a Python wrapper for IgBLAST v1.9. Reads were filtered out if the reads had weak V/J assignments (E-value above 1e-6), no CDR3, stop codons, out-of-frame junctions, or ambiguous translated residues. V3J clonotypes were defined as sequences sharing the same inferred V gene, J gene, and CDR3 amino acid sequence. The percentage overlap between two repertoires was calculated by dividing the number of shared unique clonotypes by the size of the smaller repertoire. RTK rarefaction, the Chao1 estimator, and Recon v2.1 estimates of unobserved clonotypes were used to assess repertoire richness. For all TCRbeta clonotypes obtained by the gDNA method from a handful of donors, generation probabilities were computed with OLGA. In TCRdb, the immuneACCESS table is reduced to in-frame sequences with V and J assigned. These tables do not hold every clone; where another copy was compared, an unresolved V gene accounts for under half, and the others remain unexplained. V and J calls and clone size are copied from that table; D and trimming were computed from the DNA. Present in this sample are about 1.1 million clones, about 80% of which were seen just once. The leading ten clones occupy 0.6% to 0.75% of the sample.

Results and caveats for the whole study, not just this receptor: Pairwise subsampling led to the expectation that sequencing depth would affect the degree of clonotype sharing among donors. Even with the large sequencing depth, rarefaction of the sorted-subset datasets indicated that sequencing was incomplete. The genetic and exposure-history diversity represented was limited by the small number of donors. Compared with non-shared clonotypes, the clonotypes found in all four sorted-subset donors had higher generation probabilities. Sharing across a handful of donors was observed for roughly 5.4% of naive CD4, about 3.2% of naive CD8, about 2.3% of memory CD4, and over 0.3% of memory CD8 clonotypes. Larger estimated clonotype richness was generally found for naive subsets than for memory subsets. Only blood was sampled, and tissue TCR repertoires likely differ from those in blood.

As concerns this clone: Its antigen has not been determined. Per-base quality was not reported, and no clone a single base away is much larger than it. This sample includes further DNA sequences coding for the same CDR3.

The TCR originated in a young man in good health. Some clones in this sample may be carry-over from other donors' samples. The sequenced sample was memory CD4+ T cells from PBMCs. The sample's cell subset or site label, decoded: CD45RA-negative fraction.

The CDR3 region has the sequence CAWSHNEQFF. The nucleotides read TGTGCCTGGAGCCACAATGAGCAGTTCTTC. Recombination joined TRBV30 with TRBJ2-1; the D gene cannot be named for sure. Including cysteine and phenylalanine, the CDR3 has 10 amino acids. Left in the record is the CDR3 DNA by itself, 30 bases read in frame from the first base. Cut back by 3 bases and 5 bases, the V and J ends lie 2 bases apart. According to the germline V gene (reference sequence), CDR1 reads GTSNPN and CDR2 reads SVGIG.